Following are 25 T cell receptor beta chains from one sample sequenced in a study of glioma-infiltrating T cells after dendritic cell vaccination. Time point defined: after dendritic cell vaccination, including at tumor progression/relapse. The assay was immunoSEQ multiplex PCR, and TCRdb's table has in-frame clones only and misses some. The sample has about 50,000 clones; roughly 90% are singletons. Source: blood, taken after dendritic cell vaccination. The receptors stem from a human donor with glioblastoma.

This sequence joins TRBV10-2 and TRBJ2-7; 8 bases match TRBD2. CDR1 is WSHSY and CDR2 is SAAADI in the germline V gene. J gave up 0 bases and V 0 bases, and 4 bases lay outside the gene matches. The CDR3 sequence is 16 residues long. CDR3 protein: CASSESNSGASYEQYF. For the CDR3, the DNA is TGCGCCAGCAGTGAGTCGAATAGCGGGGCCTCCTACGAGCAGTACTTC.

The chain is built from TRBV10-3 and TRBJ1-1; a weak D match, TRBD1 (5 bases). From germline, CDR1 is ENHRY and CDR2 SYGVKD. V was pared by 10 bases and J by 1 base, with 13 bases between. The CDR3 runs 13 residues. The chain's CDR3 is CASSPGGNTEAFF. DNA for the CDR3: TGTGCCAGCTCCCCCGGGGGGAACACTGAAGCTTTCTTT.

The chain uses TRBV15 and TRBJ2-7; the match to TRBD1 covers 8 bases. Germline assignment: CDR1 LNHNV and CDR2 YYDKDF (reference sequence). The ends lost 3 bases at V and 7 bases at J; junction bases unmatched: 8. The CDR3 is 14 amino acids. CDR3 residues: CATSSGDRPIEQYF. The CDR3 DNA is TGTGCCACCAGCAGCGGGGACAGGCCAATAGAGCAGTACTTC.

The chain employs TRBV18 and TRBJ2-2; D ambiguous. Germline CDR1 is KGHSH and CDR2 is LQKENI. CDR3 length: 12 residues. V lost 3 bases to trimming and J lost 5 bases, with 4 bases between them. The CDR3 nucleotides read TGTGCCAGCTCACCCCTAACCGGGGAGCTGTTTTTT. It encodes CASSPLTGELFF.

The chain is built from TRBV6-6 and TRBJ2-1, with 8 bases aligning to TRBD2. J gave up 9 bases and V 5 bases, and 3 bases lay outside the gene matches. The CDR3 is made up of 12 amino acids. Germline CDR1 MNHNY, CDR2 SVGAGI (reference sequence). CDR3 sequence reads: CASSIRGGEQFF. The CDR3, as DNA: TGTGCCAGCAGTATACGGGGGGGTGAGCAGTTCTTC.

CDR3 sequence reads: CATGAGTDTQYF. The CDR3, as DNA: TGTGCCACCGGGGCGGGGACAGATACGCAGTATTTT. The chain employs TRBV28 and TRBJ2-3; maybe TRBD2 (6 bases). The CDR3 sequence is 12 residues long. V was trimmed by 10 bases and J by 3 bases, leaving 11 bases between them. CDR1 MDHEN and CDR2 SYDVKM come from the germline V gene.

The rearrangement links TRBV4-1 to TRBJ1-5; D gene ambiguous. CDR3 length: 13 amino acids. CDR1 is MGHRA and CDR2 is YSYEKL in the germline V gene. Trimming removed 4 bases from V and 9 bases from J, with 13 bases in between. The CDR3 loop is CASSPTHGGPQHF. The CDR3 nucleotides read TGCGCCAGCAGCCCCACCCACGGAGGGCCCCAGCATTTT.

This clone was counted only a few times. The gene calls are TRBV15 and TRBJ1-5, with 7 bases lining up with TRBD1. The V gene's germline CDR1 is LNHNV and CDR2 YYDKDF (reference sequence). The CDR3 totals 14 residues. Trimming removed 5 bases from V and 4 bases from J; junction bases left unmatched: 5. The DNA of the CDR3 is TGTGCCACCAGCCCTGGACAGGAGAATCAGCCCCAGCATTTT. It codes for CATSPGQENQPQHF.

J is TRBJ2-1 and V is TRBV6-5; possible D gene TRBD2, 5 bases. The CDR3 has 15 amino acids. Trimming removed 6 bases from V and 0 bases from J, with 12 bases in between. In germline, CDR1 is MNHEY, CDR2 SVGAGI. CDR3 in amino acids: CASRPTRSSYNEQFF. The CDR3 region has the DNA TGTGCCAGCAGGCCCACTAGAAGCTCCTACAATGAGCAGTTCTTC.

This clone came up once. CDR3 sequence: CASGPGTRYTGELFF. CDR3 in DNA: TGTGCCAGCGGTCCCGGGACTCGTTACACCGGGGAGCTGTTTTTT. This chain joins TRBV6-5 and TRBJ2-2; tentatively, D is TRBD2 (6 bases). V was cut by 8 bases and J by 3 bases, with 16 bases left in between. CDR1 is MNHEY and CDR2 is SVGAGI in the germline V gene. The CDR3 length is 15 residues.

Here the CDR3 reads CASSLQTSTVGTQYF. In DNA, the CDR3 is TGTGCCAGCAGCCTCCAGACTAGTACGGTGGGGACCCAGTACTTC. The V call is TRBV7-2, the J call TRBJ2-5; D is possibly TRBD2 (6 bases). Per the germline V gene, CDR1 is SGHTA and CDR2 is FQGNSA. Trimming took off 5 bases at V and 7 bases at J, with 20 bases between the two ends. The CDR3 loop spans 15 amino acids.

This clone was found a few times. The chain joins TRBV5-1 to TRBJ2-3, with a tentative D call TRBD2 (6 bases). Looked up from germline, CDR1 is SGHRS and CDR2 is YFSETQ. The V gene lost 0 bases and the J gene lost 2 bases, with 13 bases spanning the gap. The CDR3 sequence is 16 residues long. The CDR3 DNA follows: TGCGCCAGCAGCTTGGGAGGGACTCACTACACAGATACGCAGTATTTT. Its protein is CASSLGGTHYTDTQYF.

CDR3 in DNA: TGTGCCAGCAGTCACAGGGGGAACACTGAAGCTTTCTTT. Its protein is CASSHRGNTEAFF. The gene calls are TRBV27 and TRBJ1-1, with 7 positions matching TRBD1. The V segment lost 5 bases and the J segment 1 base; nucleotides outside the gene matches: 1. Germline assignment: CDR1 MNHEY and CDR2 SMNVEV (reference sequence). CDR3 length equals 13 residues.

The genes are TRBV7-2 and TRBJ2-5, with TRBD2 matching over 14 bases. Germline V lookup: CDR1 SGHTA, CDR2 FQGNSA. The CDR3 has 16 amino acids. V was pared by 4 bases and J by 2 bases, with 3 bases of the junction left unmatched. CDR3 in amino acids: CASSWTSGRLQETQYF. The CDR3 DNA is TGTGCCAGCAGCTGGACTAGCGGGAGGCTACAAGAGACCCAGTACTTC.

The rearrangement joins TRBV5-1 to TRBJ2-2; maybe TRBD1 (5 bases). V was clipped by 3 bases and J by 2 bases, with 20 bases between them. There are 18 residues in the CDR3. The V gene's germline CDR1 is SGHRS and CDR2 YFSETQ. The CDR3 here is CASSYSGVSGLNTGELFF. In nucleotides, the CDR3 is TGCGCCAGCAGCTACTCAGGTGTTTCAGGGCTCAACACCGGGGAGCTGTTTTTT.

The J gene is TRBJ2-3, the V gene TRBV19, with TRBD1 as a possible D gene (5 bases). CDR3 length: 14 residues. Trimming left V 4 bases short and J 1 base short, with 9 bases between. The germline V gene encodes CDR1 LNHDA and CDR2 SQIVND (reference sequence). CDR3 amino acids: CASSNVGGTDTQYF. The CDR3 coding sequence is TGTGCCAGTAGTAATGTAGGGGGCACAGATACGCAGTATTTT.

The CDR3 DNA reads TGTGCCAGCAGTTCCTTGACTAGCGGAGACACAGATACGCAGTATTTT. Encoded protein: CASSSLTSGDTDTQYF. The gene calls are TRBV28 and TRBJ2-3; 9 nucleotides align to TRBD2. The germline V gene has CDR1 MDHEN and CDR2 SYDVKM. This CDR3 comprises 16 residues. The V gene end was trimmed by 4 bases and the J gene end by 2 bases; junction bases not matched to a gene: 7.

The chain joins TRBV5-4 to TRBJ1-3; TRBD1 agrees at 7 bases. Looked up from germline, CDR1 is SGHNT and CDR2 is YYREEE (reference sequence). J was trimmed by 0 bases and V by 0 bases; bases with no gene match: 0. The length of the CDR3 is 15 residues. This CDR3 is CASSLDRGSGNTIYF. The CDR3 nucleotides read TGTGCCAGCAGCTTGGACAGGGGCTCTGGAAACACCATATATTTT.

The table lists this clone with a count of one. The rearrangement links TRBV6-4 to TRBJ2-3; 9 positions match TRBD2. The CDR3 spans 16 residues. With V trimmed by 2 bases and J by 3 bases, 6 bases remained unmatched. Germline assignment: CDR1 MRHNA and CDR2 SNTAGT. CDR3 region: CASSDGLAGATDTQYF. As DNA, the CDR3 is TGTGCCAGCAGTGACGGGTTAGCGGGAGCTACAGATACGCAGTATTTT.

The chain uses TRBV4-2 and TRBJ2-3; D gene uncertain. Germline loops: CDR1 LGHNA, CDR2 YNFKEQ. The CDR3 is made up of 13 amino acids. V was pared by 4 bases and J by 2 bases, with 7 bases between. The CDR3: CASSPIITDTQYF. The DNA for the CDR3 is TGTGCCAGCAGCCCAATCATCACAGATACGCAGTATTTT.

V gene TRBV20-1 combines with J gene TRBJ1-2, with D possibly matching TRBD1 (5 bases). Germline CDR1 and CDR2: DFQATT and SNEGSKA (reference sequence). V lost 3 bases and J lost 7, with 9 bases in between. The CDR3 spans 11 residues. CDR3 DNA sequence: TGCAGTGCTAGGGGGGGAGGTGGCTACACCTTC. As protein: CSARGGGGYTF.

The J gene is TRBJ2-1, the V gene TRBV18; the match to TRBD2 covers 10 bases. This CDR3 spans 17 amino acids. Germline-derived CDR1 and CDR2 are KGHSH and LQKENI. Trimming cost V 4 bases and J 5 bases; bases outside gene matches: 11. The CDR3 DNA reads as TGTGCCAGCTCACTAGTAGTCGGACTAGCGGAAAACAATGAGCAGTTCTTC. It specifies CASSLVVGLAENNEQFF.

The rearrangement links TRBV27 to TRBJ2-4; D call uncertain. The V gene's germline CDR1 is MNHEY and CDR2 SMNVEV (reference sequence). The CDR3 has 15 amino acids. Trimming shortened V by 1 base and J by 11 bases, and 18 bases separated the two germline ends. Here the CDR3 reads CASSLLESPLRLQYF. CDR3 DNA sequence: TGTGCCAGCAGTTTATTGGAGTCCCCCCTACGTCTTCAGTACTTC.

The sample holds a few counts of this clone. The gene calls are TRBV19 and TRBJ1-2; 9 bases fit TRBD1. The CDR3 is 15 amino acids. Germline V gives CDR1 LNHDA, CDR2 SQIVND (reference sequence). V shed 5 bases and J 4 bases; nucleotides not matched to a gene: 8. Written as DNA, the CDR3 is TGTGCCAGTAGTTCCACGACAGGGGGACTCTATGGCTACACCTTC. Its translation: CASSSTTGGLYGYTF. The full variable domain, with the rest looked up from reference TRBV19 and TRBJ1-2, is DGGITQSPKYLFRKEGQNVTLSCEQNLNHDAMYWYRQDPGQGLRLIYYSQIVNDFQKGDIAEGYSVSREKKESFPLTVTSAQKNPTAFYLCASSSTTGGLYGYTFGSGTRLTVV.

The chain employs TRBV19 and TRBJ1-2; D might be TRBD1 (6 bases). Trimming removed 7 bases at V and 10 bases at J, with 22 bases between. Germline CDR1 and CDR2: LNHDA and SQIVND (reference sequence). This CDR3 has 14 residues. The CDR3, as DNA: TGTGCCAGTACCCATGCCATCCAGGGGCCGGCCTACACCTTC. It yields the protein CASTHAIQGPAYTF.